The 17 T cell receptor beta chains given below trace back to one sample, sequenced in a study of tumor-infiltrating lymphocytes in primary liver carcinoma. Alongside blood RNA obtained from unsorted whole blood, germline DNA was also extracted. cDNA specific to TCR beta was made from about 0.45 ug of total RNA, with a constant-region primer employed for priming. ARM-PCR was slightly modified, and three nested multiplex PCR rounds with it gave rise to the TCR beta libraries. It was with TRBV1-TRBV30 forward primers and a C-beta reverse primer that the first two PCR rounds were run, at roughly 11 cycles each. TCRdb used MiXCR to reprocess the multiplex PCR reads, holding one entry per CDR3 protein. The sample yields approximately 330,000 distinct CDR3 sequences, less than 70% seen once. The sequencing input was peripheral blood. The receptors were gathered from a middle-aged man with primary liver carcinoma and hepatitis B virus infection.

Note on this clonotype: Being one base from a much bigger clone, this may be a read error. The chain couples TRBV6-5 to TRBJ2-1; TRBD2 matches 10 bases. The CDR3 loop spans 15 amino acids. Looked up from germline, CDR1 is MNHEY and CDR2 is SVGAGI. This CDR3 reads CASSLQLAGSSEHFF. DNA for the CDR3: TGTGCCAGCAGCCTACAACTAGCGGGATCGAGTGAGCATTTCTTC.

A note on this clonotype: Likely a read error: the CDR3 ends without its conserved phenylalanine or tryptophan. V and J are TRBV11-1 and TRBJ2-1, with 8 bases that match TRBD2. J was trimmed by 9 bases and V by 4 bases; bases with no gene match: 14. The CDR3 has 16 amino acids. CDR1 is SGHAT and CDR2 is FQDESV in the germline V gene (reference sequence). This CDR3 reads CASSSAETSEIGEQFS. CDR3 coding DNA: TGTGCCAGCAGCTCCGCCGAGACTAGCGAGATAGGTGAGCAGTTCTCC.

The V call is TRBV11-2, the J call TRBJ2-7; tentative D call: TRBD2 (5 bases). The CDR3 has 15 residues. Germline V lookup: CDR1 SGHAT, CDR2 FQNNGV. The V and J ends lost 5 bases and 9 bases respectively, with 23 bases between them. CDR3 DNA sequence: TGTGCCAGCAGCACACCGGGCCCGAGAGGGTCCTTGCAGTACTTC. Residues: CASSTPGPRGSLQYF.

The rearrangement joins TRBV29-1 to TRBJ1-1, with D maybe TRBD1 (5 bases). The germline V gene encodes CDR1 SQVTM and CDR2 ANQGSEA. CDR3 length: 12 residues. With 7 bases removed from V and 5 bases from J, the gap between germline ends came to 14 bases. CDR3 region: CSAIGHGTEAFF. The CDR3 DNA follows: TGCAGCGCCATCGGACACGGGACTGAAGCTTTCTTT.

The gene calls are TRBV7-9 and TRBJ2-5; D not certain. Trimming cost V 7 bases and J 5 bases, with 17 bases left between them. This CDR3 spans 14 amino acids. Germline V gives CDR1 SEHNR, CDR2 FQNEAQ (reference sequence). The CDR3 region has the DNA TGTGCCAGCACCGTCGGAACTCTGGGGGAGACCCAGTACTTC. Amino acid sequence: CASTVGTLGETQYF.

This clonotype has a handful of counts. The chain employs TRBV28 and TRBJ1-1; D not resolved. The germline V gene encodes CDR1 MDHEN and CDR2 SYDVKM. The CDR3 runs to 13 residues. The V end lost 5 bases, the J end lost 0 bases, and 7 bases lay between the germline ends. As DNA, the CDR3 is TGTGCCAGCAGTGTGGTCCTGAACACTGAAGCTTTCTTT. Amino acid sequence: CASSVVLNTEAFF.

The genes are TRBV11-2 and TRBJ1-5; 8 bases fit TRBD1. J gave up 5 bases and V 5 bases, and 14 bases lay outside the gene matches. The germline CDR1 and CDR2 sequences are SGHAT and FQNNGV. The CDR3 contains 17 residues. This CDR3 is CASSRLPASGGDQPQHF. CDR3 nucleotide sequence: TGTGCCAGCAGCCGTCTGCCAGCTTCAGGGGGCGATCAGCCCCAGCATTTT.

At least ten counts were recorded for this clonotype. The chain carries TRBV5-5 and TRBJ2-7; D unresolved. The length of the CDR3 is 11 residues. CDR1 is SGHKS and CDR2 is YYEKEE in the germline V gene (reference sequence). The V end was cut by 8 bases, the J end by 2 bases, with 8 bases between. CDR3 residues: CASGRAYEQYF. CDR3 DNA sequence: TGTGCCAGTGGACGGGCCTACGAGCAGTACTTC. Supplemented by reference TRBV5-5 and TRBJ2-7, the full variable domain reads DAGVTQSPTHLIKTRGQQVTLRCSPISGHKSVSWYQQVLGQGPQFIFQYYEKEERGRGNFPDRFSARQFPNYSSELNVNALLLGDSALYLCASGRAYEQYFGPGTRLTVT.

On this clonotype: The CDR3 carries no conserved terminal phenylalanine or tryptophan, so it likely arises from a read error. The V call is TRBV5-6, the J call TRBJ2-3; perhaps TRBD2 as D (6 bases). The CDR3 runs to 16 residues. The germline V gene has CDR1 SGHDT and CDR2 YYEEEE. The CDR3 here is CANSLARGTSTDTQYS. CDR3 sequence (DNA): TGTGCCAACAGCTTGGCTCGGGGGACTAGCACAGATACGCAGTATTCT.

Points on this clonotype: Since a much larger clone is just one base distant, this may be a read error. Since no conserved phenylalanine or tryptophan closes the CDR3, a read error is the likely cause. The chain recombines TRBV6-5 with TRBJ2-6; D gene ambiguous. The V end lost 10 bases, the J end lost 0 bases, and 7 bases lay between the germline ends. The CDR3 contains 13 residues. Germline loops: CDR1 MNHEY, CDR2 SVGAGI. In DNA form, the CDR3 reads TGTGCCACCCTAAGCTCTGGGGCCAACGTCCTGACTATC. Amino acid sequence: CATLSSGANVLTI.

This clonotype showed up many times. The chain couples TRBV6-5 to TRBJ2-7; 8 positions agree with TRBD1. CDR1 is MNHEY and CDR2 is SVGAGI in the germline V gene. Trimming took 3 bases from V and 1 from J; bases not matched to a gene: 5. The CDR3 has 15 amino acids. Here the CDR3 DNA reads TGTGCCAGCAGTTATTACAGGACAGGGTCCTACGAGCAGTACTTC. Translating it yields CASSYYRTGSYEQYF.

This clonotype was seen at least ten times. The V and J genes are TRBV4-1 and TRBJ2-3; 12 bases agree with TRBD2. Germline CDR1 reads MGHRA; CDR2 reads YSYEKL. This CDR3 spans 17 amino acids. V was clipped by 0 bases and J by 3 bases; unmatched bases: 4. The CDR3 spells CASSQDATSGRTDTQYF. The CDR3 bases are TGCGCCAGCAGCCAAGATGCAACTAGCGGGAGGACAGATACGCAGTATTTT.

Concerning this clonotype: With a much larger clone just one base away, this may be a read error. The J gene is TRBJ2-3, the V gene TRBV5-5, with a weak D call TRBD1 (6 bases). Germline CDR1 and CDR2: SGHKS and YYEKEE (reference sequence). This CDR3 is 13 amino acids long. The CDR3 DNA sequence: TGTGCCAGCAGCTTGTGGGGGCCAGATACGAAGTATTTT. It codes for CASSLWGPDTKYF.

This clonotype has a single count. A much larger clone differs from this one at a single base, so this may be a read error. V gene TRBV6-1 combines with J gene TRBJ2-2; TRBD1 aligns across 12 bases. CDR1 is MNHNS and CDR2 is SASEGT in the germline V gene. The CDR3 runs 15 residues. Here the CDR3 reads CASSTGTGGFGELSF. CDR3 coding DNA: TGTGCCAGCAGCACCGGGACAGGGGGCTTCGGGGAGCTGTCTTTT.

V and J are TRBV5-3 and TRBJ2-5; 9 nucleotides match TRBD1. TRBV5-3 carries the ORF label, with uncertain function. The CDR3 has 13 residues. J lost 4 bases, V lost 4 bases, and 2 bases had no gene match. The CDR3 loop reads CARSLQGAETQYF. CDR3 DNA: TGTGCCAGAAGCCTACAGGGGGCAGAGACCCAGTACTTC.

Details on this clonotype: Since a much larger clone is just one base distant, this may be a read error. The chain combines TRBV28 with TRBJ1-1; 7 bases agree with TRBD1. Germline loops: CDR1 MDHEN, CDR2 SYDVKM. The CDR3 sequence is 14 residues long. CDR3 amino acids: CVSSLWTGNTEAFF. CDR3 DNA: TGTGTCAGCAGTCTCTGGACAGGGAACACTGAAGCTTTCTTT.

Concerning this clonotype itself: A much larger clone lies one base from this, so it may be a read error. The chain is built from TRBV12-3 or TRBV12-4 and TRBJ1-2, with D possibly matching TRBD1 (5 bases). The CDR3 loop spans 12 amino acids. CDR3 in DNA: TGTGCCAGCAGTTTAGGGGGGGGAGGCTACAGCTTC. It yields the protein CASSLGGGGYSF.